Sequencing of this T cell receptor (beta chain) was carried out in a study of T cell clones after liver transplantation. Study-level background: Tolerance: complete withdrawal held at least one year, liver enzymes staying within twice normal.

Generated by immunoSEQ multiplex PCR, the TCRdb table keeps only in-frame clones and is missing some. The sample carries 9,500 to 10,000 clones, over 60% recorded once. Germline V gives CDR1 SGHDT, CDR2 YYEEEE. There are 14 residues in the CDR3. Losses at the gene ends were 3 bases for V and 8 bases for J; bases not matched to a gene: 10. V gene TRBV5-6 combines with J gene TRBJ1-2, with 7 bases aligning to TRBD1. The TCR originated in a human patient who received a liver transplant. Some T cells may be supplied by the graft donor. This specimen consisted of CD8+ T cells from blood, obtained at the approximately 16-month timepoint. CDR3 nucleotide sequence: TGTGCCAGCAGCTCGATGACAGGGTACGGGGGCTACACCTTC. Its protein is CASSSMTGYGGYTF.